A single TCR beta chain is shown here with its context. As originally analysed: Amplification with reference gene primers provided the estimates of nucleated cell counts. Assay: immunoSEQ multiplex PCR; the TCRdb copy retains only in-frame clones and omits some. V and J calls and clone size follow that table, whereas D and trimming were derived from the DNA. The sample has approximately 89,000 clones, 60% to 85% seen once; the top ten hold roughly 53%. The sample originates from a study of blood T cell repertoires in COVID-19. Across the study: Italy, Spain and the United States were the sources of the convalescent and acute COVID-19 samples. T cells, B-cell-depleted T cells, or PBMCs supplied cDNA or gDNA.

Germline CDR1 reads SNHLY; CDR2 reads FYNNEI. With 4 bases removed from V and 1 base from J, the gap between germline ends came to 4 bases. The CDR3 has 13 residues. This TCR derives from a human donor in a cohort sampled during active COVID-19. The specimen sequenced was peripheral blood. The rearrangement links TRBV2 to TRBJ2-2; D gene unclear. The CDR3 DNA sequence: TGTGCCAGCAGTGTAGTGAACACCGGGGAGCTGTTTTTT. Residues: CASSVVNTGELFF.